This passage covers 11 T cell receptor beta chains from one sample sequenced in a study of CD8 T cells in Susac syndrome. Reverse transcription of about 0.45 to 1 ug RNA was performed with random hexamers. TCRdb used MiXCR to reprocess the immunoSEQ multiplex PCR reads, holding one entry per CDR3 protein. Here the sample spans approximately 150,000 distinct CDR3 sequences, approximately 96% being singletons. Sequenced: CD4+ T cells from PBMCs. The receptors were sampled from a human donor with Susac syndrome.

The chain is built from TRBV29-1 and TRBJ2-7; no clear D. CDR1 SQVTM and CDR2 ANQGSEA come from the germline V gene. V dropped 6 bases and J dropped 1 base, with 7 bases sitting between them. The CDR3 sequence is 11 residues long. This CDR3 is CSVPGSYEQYF. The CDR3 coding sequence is TGCAGCGTGCCTGGTTCCTACGAGCAGTACTTC.

CDR3 in amino acids: CASSLDRAETQYF. CDR3 nucleotides: TGTGCCAGCAGCTTAGACAGGGCGGAGACCCAGTACTTC. This chain joins TRBV7-8 and TRBJ2-5; possibly TRBD1 for D (6 bases). The CDR3 loop spans 13 amino acids. Trimming took 1 base from V and 5 from J, leaving 8 bases between them. Looked up from germline, CDR1 is SGHVS and CDR2 is FQNEAQ. Together with reference TRBV7-8 and TRBJ2-5, the CDR3 gives the full variable domain: GAGVSQSPRYKVAKRGQDVALRCDPISGHVSLFWYQQALGQGPEFLTYFQNEAQLDKSGLPSDRFFAERPEGSVSTLKIQRTQQEDSAVYLCASSLDRAETQYFGPGTRLLVL.

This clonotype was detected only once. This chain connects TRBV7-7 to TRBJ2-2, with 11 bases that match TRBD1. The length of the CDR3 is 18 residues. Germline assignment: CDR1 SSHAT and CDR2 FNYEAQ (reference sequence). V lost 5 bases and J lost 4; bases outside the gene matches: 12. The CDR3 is CASSNPGTGGFGTGELFF. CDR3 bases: TGTGCCAGCAGCAATCCCGGGACAGGGGGTTTTGGCACCGGGGAGCTGTTTTTT.

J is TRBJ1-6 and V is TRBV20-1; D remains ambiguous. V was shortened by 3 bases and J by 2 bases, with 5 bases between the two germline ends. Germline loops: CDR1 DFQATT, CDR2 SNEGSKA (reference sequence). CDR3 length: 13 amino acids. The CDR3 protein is CSAREPYNSPLHF. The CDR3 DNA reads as TGCAGTGCTAGGGAACCCTATAATTCACCCCTCCACTTT.

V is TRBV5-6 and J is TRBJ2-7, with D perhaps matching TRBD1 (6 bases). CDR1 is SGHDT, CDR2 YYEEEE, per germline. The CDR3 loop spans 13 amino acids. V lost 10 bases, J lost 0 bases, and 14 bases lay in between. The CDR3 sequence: CAPGRGGSYEQYF. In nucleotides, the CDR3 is TGTGCCCCCGGTCGAGGGGGCTCCTACGAGCAGTACTTC.

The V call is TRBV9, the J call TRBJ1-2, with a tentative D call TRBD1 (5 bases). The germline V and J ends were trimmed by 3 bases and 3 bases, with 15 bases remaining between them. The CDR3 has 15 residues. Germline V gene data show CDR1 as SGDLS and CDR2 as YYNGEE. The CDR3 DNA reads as TGTGCCAGCAGCGCGACAGCTGCCGTAGACTATGGCTACACCTTC. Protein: CASSATAAVDYGYTF.

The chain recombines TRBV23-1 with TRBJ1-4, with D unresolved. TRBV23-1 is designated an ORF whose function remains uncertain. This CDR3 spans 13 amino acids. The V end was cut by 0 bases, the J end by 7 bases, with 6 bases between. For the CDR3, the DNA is TGCGCCAGCAGTCAATCCCTGGGTGAAAAACTGTTTTTT. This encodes CASSQSLGEKLFF.

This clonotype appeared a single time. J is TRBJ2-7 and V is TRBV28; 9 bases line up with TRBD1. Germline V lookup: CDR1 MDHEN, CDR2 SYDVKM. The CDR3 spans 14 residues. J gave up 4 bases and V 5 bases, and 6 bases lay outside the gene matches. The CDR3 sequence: CASSTGTGRYEQYF. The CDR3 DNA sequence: TGTGCCAGCAGTACCGGGACAGGGAGGTACGAGCAGTACTTC.

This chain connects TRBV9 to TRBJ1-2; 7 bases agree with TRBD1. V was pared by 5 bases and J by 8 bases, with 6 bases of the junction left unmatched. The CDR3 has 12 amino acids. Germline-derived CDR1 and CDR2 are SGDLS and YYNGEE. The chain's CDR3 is CASRGQPNGYTF. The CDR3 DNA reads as TGTGCCAGCAGGGGACAGCCTAACGGCTACACCTTC.

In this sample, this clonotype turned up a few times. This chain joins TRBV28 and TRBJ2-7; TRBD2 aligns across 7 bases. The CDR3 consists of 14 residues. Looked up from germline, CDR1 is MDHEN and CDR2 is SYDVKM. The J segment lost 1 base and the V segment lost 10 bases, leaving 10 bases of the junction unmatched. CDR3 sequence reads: CAILGASGSYEQYF. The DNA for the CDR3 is TGTGCCATACTCGGGGCTAGCGGATCCTACGAGCAGTACTTC.

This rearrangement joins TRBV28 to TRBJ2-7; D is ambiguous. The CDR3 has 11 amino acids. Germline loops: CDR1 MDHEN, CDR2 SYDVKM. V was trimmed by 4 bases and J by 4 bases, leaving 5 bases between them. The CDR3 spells CASSSEYEQYF. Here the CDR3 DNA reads TGTGCCAGCAGTTCAGAATACGAGCAGTACTTC.